The T cell receptor (beta chain) described here comes from a study of cytomegalovirus exposure and HLA in healthy donors. Primers included in the PCR were 60 Vbeta and 13 Jbeta primers. TCRdb's copy holds only in-frame clones and misses some; the assay was immunoSEQ multiplex PCR. Of 150,000 or so clones in the sample, over 60% were seen once. Study-level points and caveats: Reportedly, fewer N-insertions than the approximately 680-donor mean appeared in an Asian-associated ancestry cluster in a later analysis.

For this clone: The antigen is not known.

CDR3 length: 14 residues. Trimming at V came to 3 bases and at J to 7 bases, leaving 3 bases not matched to a gene. The germline CDR1 and CDR2 sequences are SGHAT and FQNNGV. The chain recombines TRBV11-2 with TRBJ2-1, with 10 nucleotides matching TRBD2. This sequence originates from a male donor in good health and CMV-seronegative. Sequenced sample: PBMCs. The DNA for the CDR3 is TGTGCCAGCAGCTTGAGCGGGGGGGGGAATGAGCAGTTCTTC. It codes for CASSLSGGGNEQFF.